This T cell receptor (beta chain) was recovered during a study of response to subunit inactivated influenza vaccine. TCRdb fed the RT-PCR reads into MiXCR, producing one record per CDR3 protein. The sample lists hundreds of thousands of distinct CDR3 sequences, less than 20% occurring once. Study outcomes and limitations: It was the authors' suggestion that each seasonal influenza vaccination recruits few new T cells.

For this clonotype: What it binds is not known.

V trimming: 4 bases; J trimming: 0 bases; junction bases outside the gene matches: 6. The germline V gene has CDR1 DFQATT and CDR2 SNEGSKA (reference sequence). This CDR3 is built from 15 residues. This sample comprised PBMCs from blood, obtained 11 to 12 days after vaccination. The V gene is TRBV20-1, the J gene TRBJ2-1; 7 bases map to TRBD2. This TCR was recovered from a man in his fifties or sixties who received an inactivated influenza vaccine. CDR3 amino acids: CSAKQRDDSYNEQFF. The CDR3 DNA reads TGCAGTGCTAAACAGCGGGACGACTCCTACAATGAGCAGTTCTTC.